This entry concerns a single T cell receptor (beta chain). The sample originates from a study of shared clonotypes between healthy human individuals. Naive CD8 populations comprised CD45RO-negative cells positively selected for CCR7, excluding terminally differentiated effector memory CD45RA+ cells. The deep-level immunoSEQ assay was used. The material for each subset, its genomic DNA, was split evenly across several immunoSEQ plates. Sequencing used immunoSEQ multiplex PCR; TCRdb keeps in-frame clones, though not all of them. The data contain millions of clones, approximately 94% of them singletons. The TCR comes from a man in his late teens or twenties in good health. Sequencing input: naive CD8+ T cells sorted from blood.

The CDR3 protein is CASRLVPTSNEQFF. The CDR3 coding sequence is TGTGCCAGCAGGTTAGTCCCCACGTCCAATGAGCAGTTCTTC. V is TRBV27 and J is TRBJ2-1; unclear D gene. Germline assignment: CDR1 MNHEY and CDR2 SMNVEV (reference sequence). V gave up 6 bases and J gave up 6 bases, with 15 bases separating them. This CDR3 has 14 amino acids.